This T cell receptor beta chain was sequenced during a study of shared clonotypes between healthy human individuals. The authors split each subset's genomic DNA evenly across several immunoSEQ plates. Libraries were prepared by immunoSEQ multiplex PCR; TCRdb keeps only in-frame clonotypes and omits some of them. The top ten clones hold more than 0.9% of a sample with over a million clones, approximately 96% of them seen once. Each sample came from a Caucasian adult donor living in Nashville, Tennessee. Findings of the study overall: Among donors, clonotype sharing was expected to be affected by sequencing depth.

The CDR3 consists of 15 residues. V dropped 2 bases and J dropped 3; count of bases not matched to a gene: 5. The V gene's germline CDR1 is MNHNY and CDR2 SVGAGI (reference sequence). Comment on this clone: Its antigen is not identified. Other DNA sequences of this sample code for an identical CDR3.

The sequenced material came from naive CD4+ T cells sorted from blood. The subset here: CD45RA+ positively selected. This sequence joins TRBV6-6 and TRBJ2-5, with TRBD1 identical over 8 bases. The receptor comes from a man younger than 45 in good health. This CDR3 is CASSYPGQGKETQYF. In DNA form, the CDR3 reads TGTGCCAGCAGTTACCCAGGACAGGGCAAAGAGACCCAGTACTTC.